This passage covers 23 T cell receptor beta chains from one sample sequenced in a study of sequential checkpoint blockade in melanoma. Treatment reported: randomized to nivolumab then ipilimumab (arm A) or the reverse (arm B). This table comes from immunoSEQ multiplex PCR, and its TCRdb copy is limited to in-frame clones, with some not included. The top ten hold approximately 10% of the sample, which has around 6,000 clones, roughly a quarter seen once. Here the sequenced sample was tumor tissue (inferred from file names), taken from a patient given nivolumab and ipilimumab in sequence. The receptor set was obtained from a human donor with melanoma.

V usage is TRBV28 and J usage is TRBJ2-3; the match to TRBD1 covers 7 bases. The CDR3 extends over 13 amino acids. J was trimmed by 3 bases and V by 9 bases; bases with no gene match: 6. The germline gives CDR1 MDHEN, CDR2 SYDVKM. The CDR3 nucleotides read TGTGCCAGTTTCACAGGGGTAACAGATACGCAGTATTTT. This codes for CASFTGVTDTQYF. The full variable domain, rest sourced from reference TRBV28 and TRBJ2-3, is DVKVTQSSRYLVKRTGEKVFLECVQDMDHENMFWYRQDPGLGLRLIYFSYDVKMKEKGDIPEGYSVSREKKERFSLILESASTNQTSMYLCASFTGVTDTQYFGPGTRLTVL.

The J gene is TRBJ2-5, the V gene TRBV5-1, with 8 bases lining up with TRBD1. This CDR3 contains 16 residues. The J segment lost 4 bases and the V segment lost 4 bases, leaving 12 bases of the junction unmatched. CDR1 and CDR2 (germline): SGHRS, YFSETQ. The DNA of the CDR3 is TGCGCCAGCAGCACCGGACAGGGTGCAGTTCTAGAGACCCAGTACTTC. It is translated as CASSTGQGAVLETQYF.

The chain carries TRBV5-1 and TRBJ1-3; D remains ambiguous. Trimming cost V 0 bases and J 7 bases, with 17 bases left between them. Germline lookup yields CDR1 SGHRS and CDR2 YFSETQ. The CDR3 totals 16 residues. The CDR3 spells CASSLEGPTRGNTIYF. The CDR3 nucleotides are TGCGCCAGCAGCTTGGAGGGCCCGACTCGAGGGAACACCATATATTTT.

This chain connects TRBV15 to TRBJ2-7, with TRBD1 matching over 8 bases. The V gene's germline CDR1 is LNHNV and CDR2 YYDKDF (reference sequence). V shed 5 bases, J shed 0 bases, and the junction held 6 bases outside the gene matches. The CDR3 runs 15 residues. The CDR3 region has the DNA TGTGCCACCAGCGGCCGGGACAGGAACTCCTACGAGCAGTACTTC. Residues: CATSGRDRNSYEQYF.

This clone was counted only a few times. CDR3 amino acids: CASSPGPTDTQYF. The DNA for the CDR3 is TGTGCCAGCAGTCCGGGACCCACAGATACGCAGTATTTT. The genes are TRBV28 and TRBJ2-3; D may match TRBD1 or TRBD2 (5 bases each). The germline V and J ends were trimmed by 5 bases and 2 bases, with 8 bases remaining between them. The CDR3 is 13 residues long. Germline V CDR1 and CDR2: MDHEN, SYDVKM.

This chain uses TRBV4-1 with TRBJ2-7; D gene unclear. CDR1 is MGHRA and CDR2 is YSYEKL in the germline V gene. V was trimmed by 0 bases and J by 3 bases, leaving 9 bases between them. The CDR3 spans 14 residues. CDR3: CASSQDPGSYEQYF. The CDR3 coding sequence is TGCGCCAGCAGCCAAGATCCGGGTAGCTACGAGCAGTACTTC.

This clone occurred a few times. The V gene is TRBV28, the J gene TRBJ2-7; D gene ambiguous. Germline V lookup: CDR1 MDHEN, CDR2 SYDVKM. Trimming removed 6 bases from V and 4 bases from J, with 10 bases in between. This CDR3 spans 12 amino acids. The CDR3 bases are TGTGCCAGCAGGCTAGGGCTATACGAGCAGTACTTC. This encodes CASRLGLYEQYF.

By sample fraction, this clone is large. The chain joins TRBV19 to TRBJ2-1, with 10 bases aligning to TRBD1. The CDR3 is 16 amino acids. Losses at the gene ends were 7 bases for V and 4 bases for J; bases not matched to a gene: 10. Germline assignment: CDR1 LNHDA and CDR2 SQIVND (reference sequence). The CDR3 nucleotides are TGTGCCAGTACTCTAGGGTGGGGACAGGGGTACAATGAGCAGTTCTTC. It translates to CASTLGWGQGYNEQFF.

V and J are TRBV19 and TRBJ2-5; D assignment may be TRBD1 or TRBD2 (6 bases each). The CDR3 is made up of 14 amino acids. The germline V and J ends were trimmed by 7 bases and 2 bases, with 14 bases remaining between them. Germline lookup yields CDR1 LNHDA and CDR2 SQIVND (reference sequence). The DNA for the CDR3 is TGTGCCAGTACCCCCTCGGGGGCTCAAGAGACCCAGTACTTC. This translates into CASTPSGAQETQYF.

The rearrangement joins TRBV9 to TRBJ1-1; D may be TRBD1 (5 bases). V was pared by 2 bases and J by 4 bases, with 18 bases between. The CDR3 has 16 residues. Germline CDR1 and CDR2: SGDLS and YYNGEE. The CDR3 nucleotides are TGTGCCAGCAGCGTGGGCGGGGGAAATTGGGGCACTGAAGCTTTCTTT. Protein sequence: CASSVGGGNWGTEAFF. The full variable domain, rest sourced from reference TRBV9 and TRBJ1-1, is DSGVTQTPKHLITATGQRVTLRCSPRSGDLSVYWYQQSLDQGLQFLIQYYNGEERAKGNILERFSAQQFPDLHSELNLSSLELGDSALYFCASSVGGGNWGTEAFFGQGTRLTVV.

The chain joins TRBV6-8 to TRBJ1-4; 8 bases fit TRBD1. The V segment lost 1 base and the J segment 8 bases; nucleotides outside the gene matches: 9. There are 16 residues in the CDR3. In germline, CDR1 is MNHGY, CDR2 SAAAGT. The CDR3 here is CASSYLGDRSREKLFF. The CDR3 DNA follows: TGTGCCAGCAGTTACTTGGGGGACAGGAGCCGGGAAAAACTGTTTTTT.

In DNA, the CDR3 is TGTGCCTGGAGTAAAGGGGGGATCGGCTACGAGCAGTACTTC. It specifies CAWSKGGIGYEQYF. V usage is TRBV30 and J usage is TRBJ2-7; D might be TRBD1 or TRBD2, each matching 6 bases. CDR1 and CDR2 (germline): GTSNPN, SVGIG (reference sequence). Trimming cost V 2 bases and J 3 bases, with 14 bases left between them. CDR3 length: 14 residues.

The chain links TRBV7-4 to TRBJ2-3; no reliable D call. The germline V and J ends were trimmed by 4 bases and 4 bases, with 9 bases remaining between them. Per germline, CDR1 SGHVT and CDR2 SQSDAQ. The CDR3 is 13 amino acids. The CDR3 DNA sequence: TGTGCCAGCAGCTCCCCCGGCGCAGATACGCAGTATTTT. Encoded protein: CASSSPGADTQYF.

This clone appeared a few times. The chain has TRBV6-8 and TRBJ1-2, with D perhaps matching TRBD1 (6 bases). The germline V gene has CDR1 MNHGY and CDR2 SAAAGT. The CDR3 has 12 residues. V was cut by 6 bases and J by 6 bases, with 11 bases left in between. CDR3 region: CASRQGVHGYTF. The CDR3 DNA is TGTGCCAGCAGACAGGGTGTGCATGGCTACACCTTC.

There are a few counts of this clone. V usage is TRBV28 and J usage is TRBJ2-2; D gene unclear. Germline V lookup: CDR1 MDHEN, CDR2 SYDVKM. The V end was cut by 1 base, the J end by 0 bases, with 9 bases between. This CDR3 spans 16 amino acids. The CDR3 spells CASSLSGQPNTGELFF. The DNA for the CDR3 is TGTGCCAGCAGTTTATCTGGGCAGCCGAACACCGGGGAGCTGTTTTTT.

The V call is TRBV9, the J call TRBJ2-3; the D is unclear. V dropped 2 bases and J dropped 0 bases, with 10 bases sitting between them. The CDR3 totals 15 residues. Germline V CDR1 and CDR2: SGDLS, YYNGEE. The CDR3 here is CASSVSASSTDTQYF. CDR3 coding DNA: TGTGCCAGCAGCGTCTCGGCTTCTAGCACAGATACGCAGTATTTT.

This clone was counted between two and nine times. This chain connects TRBV6-8 to TRBJ2-4; 8 positions match TRBD1. The CDR3 has 15 amino acids. V was clipped by 6 bases and J by 2 bases; unmatched bases: 6. Germline values: CDR1 MNHGY, CDR2 SAAAGT. CDR3 sequence reads: CASSSGQVSKNIQYF. For the CDR3, the DNA is TGTGCCAGCAGCTCGGGACAGGTTTCCAAAAACATTCAGTACTTC.

This sequence joins TRBV18 and TRBJ1-3, with D maybe TRBD1 (5 bases). CDR3 length equals 17 residues. Deletions cut 3 bases from V and 0 bases from J, with 15 bases between. CDR1 KGHSH and CDR2 LQKENI come from the germline V gene. The CDR3 nucleotides are TGTGCCAGCTCACCCGGGGGACCGTCAAGCTCTGGAAACACCATATATTTT. Residues: CASSPGGPSSSGNTIYF.

This chain uses TRBV15 with TRBJ2-2; 9 nucleotides agree with TRBD1. V lost 5 bases to trimming and J lost 6 bases; unmatched junction nucleotides: 13. CDR1 LNHNV and CDR2 YYDKDF come from the germline V gene (reference sequence). The CDR3 covers 17 residues. The CDR3 sequence is CATSDRSGTGRPGELFF. CDR3 DNA sequence: TGTGCCACCAGCGATCGATCCGGGACAGGGAGACCCGGGGAGCTGTTTTTT.

This clone was seen many times. The CDR3 sequence is CASSVRAGGQDTQYF. For the CDR3, the DNA is TGTGCCAGCAGCGTGAGGGCGGGAGGGCAAGATACGCAGTATTTT. The chain links TRBV7-6 to TRBJ2-3; TRBD2 aligns across 9 bases. This CDR3 spans 15 amino acids. V trimming: 5 bases; J trimming: 5 bases; junction bases outside the gene matches: 8. CDR1 and CDR2 from the germline V gene are SGHVS and FNYEAQ.

This clone was observed a handful of times. The chain has TRBV6-8 and TRBJ2-7; 13 bases match TRBD2. This CDR3 has 16 amino acids. Germline loops: CDR1 MNHGY, CDR2 SAAAGT. The trim removed 4 bases at V and 9 bases at J, leaving 12 bases unmatched. The CDR3 sequence is CASSFSRTSGSGGQYF. The DNA of the CDR3 is TGTGCCAGCAGTTTCTCCCGGACTAGCGGGAGTGGCGGGCAGTACTTC.

J is TRBJ2-1 and V is TRBV5-1; D uncertain. CDR3 size: 15 residues. Between the trimmed V and J ends, which lost 0 bases and 1 base, there was a span of 8 bases. The germline V gene encodes CDR1 SGHRS and CDR2 YFSETQ. The CDR3 coding sequence is TGCGCCAGCAGCTTGGAGAGGATTTCCTACAATGAGCAGTTCTTC. Its protein is CASSLERISYNEQFF.

The V gene is TRBV28, the J gene TRBJ1-3; TRBD1 aligns across 9 bases. CDR1 and CDR2 (germline): MDHEN, SYDVKM. J gave up 4 bases and V 6 bases, and 4 bases lay outside the gene matches. This CDR3 spans 14 amino acids. The CDR3: CASSIDRGGNTIYF. The DNA of the CDR3 is TGTGCCAGCAGCATAGACAGGGGGGGAAACACCATATATTTT.